This TCR beta chain originates from a study of tumor-infiltrating lymphocytes in localized non-small cell lung cancer. Study-level information: From each patient, both tumor and uninvolved lung, non-adjacent to tumor, were sampled.

This CDR3 contains 17 residues. V was cut by 8 bases and J by 11 bases, with 34 bases left in between. In germline, CDR1 is SGHAT, CDR2 FQDESV (reference sequence). As for this clone: Its antigen is not identified.

Overall study results and limits: Tumor T-cell fraction was not associated with recurrence-free survival.

Only in-frame clones appear in the TCRdb table, and some are missing; sequencing was by immunoSEQ multiplex PCR. The sample has about 16,000 clones, approximately 68% seen once; the top ten hold under 7.5%. The chain recombines TRBV11-1 with TRBJ2-7; tentatively, D is TRBD1 (6 bases). Material: lung tumor tissue. The TCR comes from a human donor with non-small cell lung cancer. The CDR3 loop is CASLVVDRTAPNGQKYF. The CDR3 coding sequence is TGTGCCAGCCTTGTGGTCGATCGGACAGCCCCGAATGGCCAGAAGTACTTC.